This T cell receptor beta chain derives from a study of fetal regulatory T cell absence and autoimmunity (dated by TCRdb to the late 2010s). Study-wide context: Exocrine pancreas autoimmunity was observed in the IPEX patients in the absence of clinical diabetes. Overall study outcomes, separate from this receptor: The oligoclonal enrichment was taken as support for antigen-driven autoimmunity in the pancreas before birth in IPEX syndrome. TRB gene family usage was broadly similar between cord blood and pancreas, resembling published neonatal and adult repertoires. Significant oligoclonal enrichment of the TCR compartment was observed in pancreas versus cord blood, with some top clones enriched more than 85-fold.

The table lists this clone with a count of one. Its antigen target is currently unknown. It has no much larger one-base neighbor in the sample; base qualities were not kept. On the immunoSEQ human TCRbeta survey platform, a two-step multiplex PCR amplified and barcoded the TCRbeta CDR3 regions. Sequencing of the libraries was done on Illumina instruments, and IgH was sequenced in parallel from the same samples. The source study handled its data this way. Raw reads were filtered against IMGT V, D, J definitions and binned by a nearest-neighbor algorithm to remove PCR and sequencing errors. Clones were defined as identical nucleotide sequences, and differential abundance between tissues was assessed by per-clone Fisher exact tests with a pFDR threshold of p<0.01. A minimum inclusion filter of 10 in either sample excluded clones with frequencies too low for statistical inference. The immunoSEQ Analyzer was used for pairwise clonal comparisons, while IMGT tools were used to assess gene family usage. What TCRdb holds here is the immuneACCESS table cut down to in-frame rearrangements. Part of the clones is not present; checked against another copy, under half of the missing clones reflect an unresolved V gene, and the others are unexplained. For V, J and clone size, that table is used; D and trimming come from the DNA. The sample has 95,000 to 100,000 clones on record, 60% to 80% of them singletons. The ten largest clones take up just under 2% of the sample.

Trimming leaves V shorter by 5 bases and J shorter by 1 base, with the junction holding 16 bases beyond the gene matches. The CDR3, cysteine through phenylalanine, is 18 amino acids long. Only CDR3 DNA is held: 54 bases, read in frame from base 1. Taken from the germline V gene, the CDR1 and CDR2 loops are SGHAT and FQNNGV. For repertoire sequencing, genomic DNA was processed from frozen pancreas tissue. The DNeasy Blood and Tissue Kit was used to extract roughly 1.9-3.2 ug of genomic DNA from either umbilical cord blood or frozen pancreas. Specimen: pancreas tissue. This receptor was obtained from a male donor with IPEX syndrome. The rearrangement joined TRBV11-2 to TRBJ2-7; TRBD1 aligns with 8 central bases. The DNA sequence reads TGTGCCAGCAGCCCCCGACCAATCCGGGACAGGCGTTCCTACGAGCAGTACTTC. Its amino acids are CASSPRPIRDRRSYEQYF.